This TCR beta chain was sequenced for a study of cytomegalovirus exposure and HLA in healthy donors. This PCR relied on a set of 60 Vbeta primers and 13 Jbeta primers. Data came from immunoSEQ multiplex PCR; TCRdb stores just in-frame clones and leaves some out. Seen here are approximately 260,000 clones, about 93% observed once, and the top ten hold around 1.7%. CDR1 SNHLY and CDR2 FYNNEI come from the germline V gene. V lost 1 base, J lost 4 bases, and 7 bases stayed unmatched. CDR3 length: 16 residues. The TCR sequence derives from a girl aged 2-10 years in good health and CMV-seronegative. The specimen was PBMCs. V usage is TRBV2 and J usage is TRBJ1-2; 9 positions match TRBD1. The CDR3 here is CASSEELGQGRYGYTF. The CDR3 DNA follows: TGTGCCAGCAGTGAAGAGCTTGGACAGGGGCGCTATGGCTACACCTTC.